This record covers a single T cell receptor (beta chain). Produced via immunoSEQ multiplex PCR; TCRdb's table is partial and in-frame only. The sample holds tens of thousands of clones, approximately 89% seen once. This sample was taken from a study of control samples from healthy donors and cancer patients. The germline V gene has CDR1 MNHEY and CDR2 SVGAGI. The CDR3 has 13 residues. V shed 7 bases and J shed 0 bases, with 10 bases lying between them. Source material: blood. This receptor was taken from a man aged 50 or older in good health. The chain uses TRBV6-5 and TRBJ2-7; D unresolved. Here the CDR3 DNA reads TGTGCCAGCACCTACGGGCCCTCCTACGAGCAGTACTTC. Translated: CASTYGPSYEQYF.